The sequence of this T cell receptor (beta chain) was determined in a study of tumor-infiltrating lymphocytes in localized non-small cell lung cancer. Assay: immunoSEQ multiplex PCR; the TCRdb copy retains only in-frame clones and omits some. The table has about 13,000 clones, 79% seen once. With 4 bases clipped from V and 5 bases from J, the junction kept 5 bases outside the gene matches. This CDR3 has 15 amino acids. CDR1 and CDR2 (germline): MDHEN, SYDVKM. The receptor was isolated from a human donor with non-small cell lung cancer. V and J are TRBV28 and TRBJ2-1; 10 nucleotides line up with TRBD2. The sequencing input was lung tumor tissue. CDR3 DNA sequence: TGTGCCAGCAGTTCCCCGGGACTAGCGAACAATGAGCAGTTCTTC. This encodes CASSSPGLANNEQFF.